The 7 T cell receptor beta chains below were found in one sample sequenced in a study of regulatory T cells in long-lasting Graves disease (dated by TCRdb to the early 2020s). According to the study, the label for this sample's time point signals: newly diagnosed GD, antithyroid drugs for less than 3 months. For both TCR sequencing and RNA sequencing, RNA was extracted from PBMCs in TRIzol. Libraries were prepared through multiplex PCR. Data came from an Illumina HiSeq 4000. TCR beta libraries were built with iRepertoire HTBI primers and Arm-PCR amplification of CDR3 regions. TCRdb reran the public reads through fastp at Q25 and MiXCR, keeping productive beta chains. Here each entry gathers all rows of one CDR3 protein and keeps the most common genes and DNA. The sample records 500,000 or so distinct CDR3 sequences, 16% of which are singletons. The ten largest clones capture 25% of the sample. The same sample was also used in a study of T cells in Graves' hyperthyroidism and ophthalmopathy.

This material consisted of peripheral blood mononuclear cells (PBMCs), taken at new diagnosis, from a patient treated with antithyroid drugs. These receptors were taken from a woman aged 35-65 years with Graves disease. Donor details come from another sample of the same person, matched by shared clones.

This clonotype was seen many times. The V and J genes are TRBV2 and TRBJ1-2; no clear D. V lost 0 bases to trimming and J lost 4 bases, with 12 bases between them. CDR1 and CDR2 from the germline V gene are SNHLY and FYNNEI. CDR3 length: 15 amino acids. The CDR3 DNA reads as TGTGCCAGCAGTGAAGCGCTTTCGGAATCCTATGGCTACACCTTC. It yields the protein CASSEALSESYGYTF.

This clonotype has only a few counts. This rearrangement joins TRBV15 to TRBJ2-2; no definite D call. The germline gives CDR1 LNHNV, CDR2 YYDKDF (reference sequence). V was cut by 2 bases and J by 7 bases, with 5 bases left in between. The CDR3 has 12 residues. CDR3 sequence (DNA): TGTGCCACCAGCAGACCCCGCGGGGAGCTGTTTTTT. This translates into CATSRPRGELFF.

This clonotype was observed a few times. The rearrangement uses TRBV5-1 and TRBJ1-1; the match to TRBD1 covers 7 bases. There are 14 residues in the CDR3. V shed 2 bases, J shed 3 bases, and the junction held 4 bases outside the gene matches. The germline CDR1 and CDR2 sequences are SGHRS and YFSETQ. Written as DNA, the CDR3 is TGCGCCAGCAGCTTTGGGACAGTCTACACTGAAGCTTTCTTT. It encodes CASSFGTVYTEAFF.

This clonotype came up a few times. The chain joins TRBV19 to TRBJ2-3; no clear D. V lost 3 bases and J 2 bases, leaving 9 bases between the germline ends. The germline gives CDR1 LNHDA, CDR2 SQIVND (reference sequence). The CDR3 consists of 14 residues. The DNA for the CDR3 is TGTGCCAGTAGTATGATCCTCGCCACAGATACGCAGTATTTT. This translates into CASSMILATDTQYF.

The chain combines TRBV7-6 with TRBJ1-2; 12 bases are shared with TRBD1. The CDR3 sequence is 17 residues long. The germline gives CDR1 SGHVS, CDR2 FNYEAQ. Trimming cost V 3 bases and J 1 base; bases outside gene matches: 6. DNA for the CDR3: TGTGCCAGCAGCTTGGAGGGGACAGGGGGCAATAACTATGGCTACACCTTC. The encoded protein is CASSLEGTGGNNYGYTF.

This clonotype was recorded at least ten times. At one end the junction does not follow the germline gene, possibly because of a read error. This chain joins TRBV28 and TRBJ1-1; 7 bases fit TRBD1. Germline loops: CDR1 MDHEN, CDR2 SYDVKM. The CDR3 has 14 amino acids. DNA for the CDR3: TGTGCCAGTCTACGAGGGGGCATGGGCACTGAGGCTTTCTTT. Its translation is CASLRGGMGTEAFF. The full variable domain, completed using reference TRBV28 and TRBJ1-1, is DVKVTQSSRYLVKRTGEKVFLECVQDMDHENMFWYRQDPGLGLRLIYFSYDVKMKEKGDIPEGYSVSREKKERFSLILESASTNQTSMYLCASLRGGMGTEAFFGQGTRLTVV.

The chain carries TRBV30 and TRBJ2-2; tentatively, D is TRBD1 (6 bases). V shed 0 bases and J shed 7 bases, with 12 bases lying between them. Germline lookup yields CDR1 GTSNPN and CDR2 SVGIG (reference sequence). The CDR3 loop spans 14 amino acids. The CDR3 nucleotides read TGTGCCTGGAGTGTTCTGGGGGCCAACGGGGAGCTGTTTTTT. Translating gives CAWSVLGANGELFF. Filled out from reference TRBV30 and TRBJ2-2, the complete variable domain reads SQTIHQWPATLVQPVGSPLSLECTVEGTSNPNLYWYRQAAGRGLQLLFYSVGIGQISSEVPQNLSASRPQDRQFILSSKKLLLSDSGFYLCAWSVLGANGELFFGEGSRLTVL.